The 5 T cell receptor beta chains listed next were all sequenced from one sample in a study of shared clonotypes between healthy human individuals. Some clones are missing from TCRdb's copy, which holds only in-frame ones; the method was immunoSEQ multiplex PCR. Of millions of clones listed, approximately 94% are singletons. Naive CD8 cells were CD45RO-negative, positively selected for CCR7, excluding terminally differentiated effector memory CD45RA+ cells. The material sequenced was naive CD8+ T cells from PBMCs. The receptors derive from a man between 18 and 29 years old in good health. Some clones in this sample may be carry-over from other donors' samples.

The rearrangement links TRBV13 to TRBJ1-6, with 7 bases fitting TRBD1. J lost 9 bases, V lost 5 bases, and 1 base had no gene match. In germline, CDR1 is PRHDT, CDR2 FYEKMQ (reference sequence). This CDR3 has 12 residues. This CDR3 reads CASSQGGSPLHF. DNA for the CDR3: TGTGCCAGCAGCCAGGGGGGTTCACCCCTCCACTTT.

This chain uses TRBV2 with TRBJ2-1, with a tentative D call TRBD2 (6 bases). Germline V lookup: CDR1 SNHLY, CDR2 FYNNEI. V dropped 8 bases and J dropped 5 bases, with 13 bases sitting between them. The CDR3 contains 13 residues. This CDR3 reads CASYGTLNNEQFF. The DNA of the CDR3 is TGTGCCAGCTACGGGACTTTGAACAATGAGCAGTTCTTC.

The chain carries TRBV4-3 and TRBJ2-7; unclear D gene. This CDR3 is built from 12 residues. Germline CDR1 LGHNA, CDR2 YSLEER. V was pared by 0 bases and J by 6 bases, with 6 bases between. The CDR3 is CASSQDRREQYF. In DNA, the CDR3 is TGCGCCAGCAGCCAAGATAGGCGCGAGCAGTACTTC.

The gene calls are TRBV7-9 and TRBJ2-7; 13 nucleotides align to TRBD2. The CDR3 is made up of 17 amino acids. The V gene's germline CDR1 is SEHNR and CDR2 FQNEAQ (reference sequence). J lost 4 bases, V lost 4 bases, and 10 bases had no gene match. CDR3 in DNA: TGTGCCAGCAGCTCGGGGACTAGCGGGATCGTTGGGTACGAGCAGTACTTC. It translates to CASSSGTSGIVGYEQYF.

This chain joins TRBV27 and TRBJ1-4; a weak D match, TRBD1 (6 bases). V lost 0 bases to trimming and J lost 3 bases, with 8 bases between them. Germline assignment: CDR1 MNHEY and CDR2 SMNVEV (reference sequence). This CDR3 is 15 amino acids long. The CDR3 DNA follows: TGTGCCAGCAGTTTATCAGCAGGGGCTAATGAAAAACTGTTTTTT. It is translated as CASSLSAGANEKLFF.